These 21 T cell receptor beta chains were sequenced from one sample in a study of T cell changes during pregnancy in multiple sclerosis. Assay used: immunoSEQ multiplex PCR; TCRdb lists only in-frame clones, some missing. Of tens of thousands of clones listed, around 94% are singletons. The source was CD8+ T cells from peripheral blood mononuclear cells, collected before pregnancy. These receptors were taken from a female donor with multiple sclerosis, enrolled in a pregnancy study.

This clone was seen just once. J is TRBJ2-7 and V is TRBV7-9; 7 bases agree with TRBD2. The ends lost 3 bases at V and 5 bases at J; junction bases unmatched: 7. The CDR3 spans 14 residues. The germline CDR1 and CDR2 sequences are SEHNR and FQNEAQ (reference sequence). This chain's CDR3 is CASSLGAGNHEQYF. CDR3 sequence (DNA): TGTGCCAGCAGCTTGGGAGCGGGAAACCACGAGCAGTACTTC.

The chain is built from TRBV7-6 and TRBJ2-3; 9 bases map to TRBD1. Looked up from germline, CDR1 is SGHVS and CDR2 is FNYEAQ. Trimming cost V 5 bases and J 2 bases; bases outside gene matches: 8. CDR3 length equals 16 residues. The CDR3 loop reads CASSADRGPYTDTQYF. In DNA, the CDR3 is TGTGCCAGCAGCGCGGACAGGGGACCGTACACAGATACGCAGTATTTT. The whole variable domain, filled in from reference TRBV7-6 and TRBJ2-3, reads GAGVSQSPRYKVTKRGQDVALRCDPISGHVSLYWYRQALGQGPEFLTYFNYEAQQDKSGLPNDRFSAERPEGSISTLTIQRTEQRDSAMYRCASSADRGPYTDTQYFGPGTRLTVL.

The chain joins TRBV19 to TRBJ1-1; no reliable D call. The germline V gene encodes CDR1 LNHDA and CDR2 SQIVND (reference sequence). The ends were cut back, 3 bases at V and 7 bases at J, with 12 bases in the middle. CDR3 length: 13 residues. The CDR3 DNA sequence: TGTGCCAGTAGTATTGCCGCAATTAGTGAAGCTTTCTTT. This codes for CASSIAAISEAFF. The variable domain in full, with the rest retrieved from reference TRBV19 and TRBJ1-1, is DGGITQSPKYLFRKEGQNVTLSCEQNLNHDAMYWYRQDPGQGLRLIYYSQIVNDFQKGDIAEGYSVSREKKESFPLTVTSAQKNPTAFYLCASSIAAISEAFFGQGTRLTVV.

This clone was recorded only once. The chain combines TRBV7-8 with TRBJ1-1, with 9 bases fitting TRBD1. The germline gives CDR1 SGHVS, CDR2 FQNEAQ. V gave up 5 bases and J gave up 10 bases; unmatched junction bases: 17. CDR3 length: 16 amino acids. In DNA form, the CDR3 reads TGTGCCAGCAGCCTCTATAAAAAACAGGGGGCGGAGGGAGCTTTCTTT. Translated, it gives CASSLYKKQGAEGAFF. Full variable domain (rest looked up from reference TRBV7-8 and TRBJ1-1): GAGVSQSPRYKVAKRGQDVALRCDPISGHVSLFWYQQALGQGPEFLTYFQNEAQLDKSGLPSDRFFAERPEGSVSTLKIQRTQQEDSAVYLCASSLYKKQGAEGAFFGQGTRLTVV.

The genes are TRBV6-4 and TRBJ2-1, with D hard to call. The CDR3 covers 13 residues. Per germline, CDR1 MRHNA and CDR2 SNTAGT. V lost 0 bases and J lost 13, with 13 bases in between. The CDR3, as DNA: TGTGCCAGCAGTGACTCGAGTGCAGGCTTTCAGTTCTTC. This sequence encodes CASSDSSAGFQFF.

As DNA, the CDR3 is TGTGCCAGCAGTTTTTTCGGTCAGCCCCAGCATTTT. The encoded protein is CASSFFGQPQHF. The chain is built from TRBV27 and TRBJ1-5; D is uncertain. Germline V lookup: CDR1 MNHEY, CDR2 SMNVEV (reference sequence). CDR3 length: 12 amino acids. V was shortened by 3 bases and J by 6 bases, with 6 bases between the two germline ends.

The chain has TRBV28 and TRBJ2-1, with 13 bases aligning to TRBD2. With 6 bases clipped from V and 1 base from J, the junction kept 9 bases outside the gene matches. The CDR3 contains 18 residues. Per the germline V gene, CDR1 is MDHEN and CDR2 is SYDVKM. CDR3 nucleotide sequence: TGTGCCAGCAGCTCGCTCGGGACTAGCGGGATTTCCTACAATGAGCAGTTCTTC. It specifies CASSSLGTSGISYNEQFF.

This clone was observed a few times. The V call is TRBV5-1, the J call TRBJ2-7, with 12 nucleotides matching TRBD2. The trim removed 3 bases at V and 2 bases at J, leaving 6 bases unmatched. Germline-derived CDR1 and CDR2 are SGHRS and YFSETQ. The CDR3 runs to 16 residues. CDR3 bases: TGCGCCAGCAGCTCGTGGTGGACTAGCGGGACCTACGAGCAGTACTTC. Translation gives CASSSWWTSGTYEQYF.

The rearrangement links TRBV27 to TRBJ2-1; 10 bases match TRBD2. This CDR3 has 17 amino acids. Germline V gene sequence: CDR1 MNHEY, CDR2 SMNVEV (reference sequence). The junction had 9 bases not matched to a gene; V was cut back by 5 bases and J by 2 bases. CDR3 bases: TGTGCCAGCAGTCCGTTAGCGGGAGGCCCAACCTACAATGAGCAGTTCTTC. It yields the protein CASSPLAGGPTYNEQFF.

This clone was observed a handful of times. This rearrangement joins TRBV27 to TRBJ1-2; D unresolved. V dropped 2 bases and J dropped 4 bases, with 11 bases sitting between them. Germline lookup yields CDR1 MNHEY and CDR2 SMNVEV (reference sequence). The CDR3 covers 14 residues. The CDR3 region has the DNA TGTGCCAGCAGTTTAGTAGCCGGAAGCTATGGCTACACCTTC. This encodes CASSLVAGSYGYTF.

The chain recombines TRBV4-2 with TRBJ1-5; TRBD1 agrees at 8 bases. The V gene end was trimmed by 4 bases and the J gene end by 0 bases; junction bases not matched to a gene: 2. The CDR3 runs to 15 residues. From germline, CDR1 is LGHNA and CDR2 YNFKEQ. The CDR3 coding sequence is TGTGCCAGCAGCCTGACAGGGGATAGCAATCAGCCCCAGCATTTT. It codes for CASSLTGDSNQPQHF.

V usage is TRBV4-1 and J usage is TRBJ2-1, with a tentative D call TRBD2 (5 bases). This CDR3 has 14 amino acids. CDR1 and CDR2 from the germline V gene are MGHRA and YSYEKL. Trimming pared 5 bases from V and 5 bases from J, leaving 13 bases between. The CDR3 DNA reads TGCGCCAGCAGCTTCACCACTAGTAACAATGAGCAGTTCTTC. Protein: CASSFTTSNNEQFF.

This clone was recorded many times. The chain carries TRBV2 and TRBJ2-7; D is possibly TRBD2 (8 bases). Trimming shortened V by 7 bases and J by 2 bases, and 18 bases separated the two germline ends. The germline gives CDR1 SNHLY, CDR2 FYNNEI. The CDR3 contains 15 residues. CDR3 sequence reads: CASTGGVTGAYEQYF. The CDR3 nucleotides read TGTGCCAGCACCGGGGGGGTTACAGGGGCCTACGAGCAGTACTTC.

This clone was seen once. J is TRBJ2-7 and V is TRBV11-2, with TRBD2 matching 12 bases. V lost 1 base to trimming and J lost 11 bases; unmatched junction nucleotides: 3. This CDR3 is 13 amino acids long. Germline CDR1 reads SGHAT; CDR2 reads FQNNGV. The CDR3, as DNA: TGTGCCAGCAGCTTAGGACTAGCGGGAGTGGAGTACTTC. Translated: CASSLGLAGVEYF.

This chain uses TRBV15 with TRBJ2-7; possible D gene TRBD1, 6 bases. This CDR3 has 15 amino acids. The V and J ends lost 1 base and 5 bases respectively, with 15 bases between them. Germline V gene data show CDR1 as LNHNV and CDR2 as YYDKDF (reference sequence). The CDR3 is CATSRVGQGPHEQYF. CDR3 in DNA: TGTGCCACCAGCAGAGTGGGTCAGGGGCCCCACGAGCAGTACTTC. Full variable domain (rest looked up from reference TRBV15 and TRBJ2-7): DAMVIQNPRYQVTQFGKPVTLSCSQTLNHNVMYWYQQKSSQAPKLLFHYYDKDFNNEADTPDNFQSRRPNTSFCFLDIRSPGLGDTAMYLCATSRVGQGPHEQYFGPGTRLTVT.

The chain is built from TRBV6-1 and TRBJ2-1; 7 bases align to TRBD1. The V gene end was trimmed by 0 bases and the J gene end by 4 bases; junction bases not matched to a gene: 12. Germline assignment: CDR1 MNHNS and CDR2 SASEGT. The CDR3 runs to 18 residues. The DNA for the CDR3 is TGTGCCAGCAGTGAAGCACGAAGGGGGCCGAGTCCTTACAATGAGCAGTTCTTC. Translated, it gives CASSEARRGPSPYNEQFF.

The V call is TRBV5-4, the J call TRBJ1-2; the D gene is possibly TRBD1 (5 bases). Looked up from germline, CDR1 is SGHNT and CDR2 is YYREEE (reference sequence). V was clipped by 0 bases and J by 4 bases, with 13 bases between them. The CDR3 spans 15 residues. This chain's CDR3 is CASSLGSGSPYGYTF. The CDR3 DNA is TGTGCCAGCAGCTTGGGTTCAGGGTCACCCTATGGCTACACCTTC.

V and J are TRBV7-9 and TRBJ2-7; 7 nucleotides agree with TRBD2. The CDR3 has 12 residues. Looked up from germline, CDR1 is SEHNR and CDR2 is FQNEAQ (reference sequence). V lost 8 bases and J lost 6; bases outside the gene matches: 7. CDR3 nucleotides: TGTGCCAGCGGGGCGGGAGACGTCGAGCAGTACTTC. It is translated as CASGAGDVEQYF.

The chain uses TRBV27 and TRBJ1-5; TRBD1 might be the D (6 bases). CDR1 and CDR2 from the germline V gene are MNHEY and SMNVEV (reference sequence). Trimming shortened V by 3 bases and J by 6 bases, and 15 bases separated the two germline ends. CDR3 length: 15 residues. The chain's CDR3 is CASSFFSGDGQPQHF. For the CDR3, the DNA is TGTGCCAGCAGTTTCTTCTCAGGGGACGGTCAGCCCCAGCATTTT.

This sequence joins TRBV4-1 and TRBJ1-5; 12 nucleotides match TRBD1. Germline V gene data show CDR1 as MGHRA and CDR2 as YSYEKL. V trimming: 0 bases; J trimming: 7 bases; junction bases outside the gene matches: 7. This CDR3 is 17 amino acids long. CDR3 sequence (DNA): TGCGCCAGCAGCCAAGATAAGGGGACAGGGGGCGAACAGCCCCAGCATTTT. Its translation is CASSQDKGTGGEQPQHF.

V gene TRBV29-1 combines with J gene TRBJ2-5; possibly TRBD1 for D (6 bases). The V end lost 7 bases, the J end lost 5 bases, and 17 bases lay between the germline ends. Germline V CDR1 and CDR2: SQVTM, ANQGSEA. This CDR3 region has 13 residues. In DNA form, the CDR3 reads TGCAGCGCCCCCCCACAGGGCTCGGAGACCCAGTACTTC. Translation gives CSAPPQGSETQYF.